This is a list of T cell receptor beta chains from one sample in a study of metastatic and nonmetastatic thyroid tumors. TCRdb redid the clone calls on the PCR reads using MiXCR. The sample lists tens of thousands of clones, 12% occurring once. The sequencing input was tumor tissue. Receptor source: a female donor with papillary thyroid cancer or a benign thyroid nodule (not recorded which). Some clones in this sample may be carry-over from other donors' samples. CDR3s include the opening cysteine and the closing phenylalanine or tryptophan. D genes are given only for firm matches. Rows may omit the clone size; those that give it use once, few, many or a size class.

v_call: TRBV20-1
d_call: -
clone_size: -
j_call: TRBJ2-7
cdr3_nt: TGCAGTGCTAGGGCCCCTTATTTGACAGGCCGTGAGTACGAGCAGTACTTC
cdr3_aa: CSARAPYLTGREYEQYF

v_call: TRBV5-1
d_call: -
clone_size: many
j_call: TRBJ1-1
cdr3_nt: TGCGCCAGCAGCCAAGGGCCGGGGTCTGAAGCTTTCTTT
cdr3_aa: CASSQGPGSEAFF

v_call: TRBV5-1
d_call: -
clone_size: few
j_call: TRBJ2-1
cdr3_nt: TGCGCCAGCCGGTACAGCTCCTACGATGAGCAGTTCTTC
cdr3_aa: CASRYSSYDEQFF

v_call: TRBV12-3/TRBV12-4
d_call: TRBD1
clone_size: many
j_call: TRBJ1-1
cdr3_nt: TGTGCCAGCAGACCTCTCACAGGGGGCACTGAAGCTTTCTTT
cdr3_aa: CASRPLTGGTEAFF

v_call: TRBV19
d_call: -
clone_size: many
j_call: TRBJ2-2
cdr3_nt: TGTGCCAGTAGGCCACCCCTCGGGGGGCGGCATGTCGGGGAGCTGTTTTTT
cdr3_aa: CASRPPLGGRHVGELFF

v_call: TRBV20-1
d_call: -
clone_size: many
j_call: TRBJ1-1
cdr3_nt: TGCAGTGCTAGAGTGGGGGGCGGAGGGAACACTGAAGCTTTCTTT
cdr3_aa: CSARVGGGGNTEAFF

v_call: TRBV20-1
d_call: -
clone_size: many
j_call: TRBJ1-5
cdr3_nt: TGCAACTCGTCCAGGTACCTCTTGAGCAATCAGCCCCAGCATTTT
cdr3_aa: CNSSRYLLSNQPQHF

v_call: TRBV5-1
d_call: -
clone_size: many
j_call: TRBJ1-1
cdr3_nt: TGCGCCAGCAGCTTGAACACTGAAGCTTTCTTT
cdr3_aa: CASSLNTEAFF

v_call: TRBV12-3/TRBV12-4
d_call: -
clone_size: many
j_call: TRBJ2-7
cdr3_nt: TGTGCCAGCAGTTTCCGACACCTATCCTACGAGCAGTACTTC
cdr3_aa: CASSFRHLSYEQYF

v_call: TRBV5-1
d_call: TRBD2
clone_size: many
j_call: TRBJ2-1
cdr3_nt: TGCGCCAGCAGCTCTGGGACTACCCCGTCCTACAATGAGCAGTTCTTC
cdr3_aa: CASSSGTTPSYNEQFF

v_call: TRBV25-1
d_call: -
clone_size: many
j_call: TRBJ2-7
cdr3_nt: TGTGCCAGCAGTGGATTATCAGGAGTCCTCTCCTACGAGCAGTACTTC
cdr3_aa: CASSGLSGVLSYEQYF

v_call: TRBV9
d_call: -
clone_size: few
j_call: TRBJ2-5
cdr3_nt: TGTGCCAGCAGCGTAGCACAGGGAAGGGAGACCCAGTACTTC
cdr3_aa: CASSVAQGRETQYF

v_call: TRBV28
d_call: TRBD1
clone_size: many
j_call: TRBJ2-5
cdr3_nt: TGTGCCAGCAACTACCACCGCAGGGGGATGGGGGAGACCCAGTACTTC
cdr3_aa: CASNYHRRGMGETQYF

v_call: TRBV20-1
d_call: TRBD2
clone_size: -
j_call: TRBJ2-7
cdr3_nt: TGCAGTGCTTATCGACTAGCTTGCAACGAGCAGTACTTC
cdr3_aa: CSAYRLACNEQYF

v_call: TRBV19
d_call: -
clone_size: few
j_call: TRBJ2-3
cdr3_nt: TGTGCCAGTAGTAGGGGGGACAGCACAGATACGCAGTATTTT
cdr3_aa: CASSRGDSTDTQYF

v_call: TRBV10-3
d_call: -
clone_size: many
j_call: TRBJ1-3
cdr3_nt: TGTGCCACCCACTCTGGAAACACCATATATTTT
cdr3_aa: CATHSGNTIYF

v_call: TRBV19
d_call: -
clone_size: many
j_call: TRBJ2-7
cdr3_nt: TGTGCCAGTAGTTCGGGTCCCTACGAGCAGTACTTC
cdr3_aa: CASSSGPYEQYF

v_call: TRBV20-1
d_call: TRBD1
clone_size: many
j_call: TRBJ1-4
cdr3_nt: TGCAGTGCTAGCGGACAGGGAATGGAAAAACTGTTTTTT
cdr3_aa: CSASGQGMEKLFF

v_call: TRBV6-5
d_call: -
clone_size: many
j_call: TRBJ2-1
cdr3_nt: TGTGCCAGCAGTTACCGCACCGGACTGGCAAGACATGAGCAGTTCTTC
cdr3_aa: CASSYRTGLARHEQFF

v_call: TRBV19
d_call: -
clone_size: many
j_call: TRBJ2-3
cdr3_nt: TGTGCCAGTAGCAAAATAGGTGGCACAGATACGCAGTATTTT
cdr3_aa: CASSKIGGTDTQYF

v_call: TRBV6-5
d_call: -
clone_size: many
j_call: TRBJ1-4
cdr3_nt: TGTGCCAGCAGTTACAACGGAGCCCATAATGAAAAACTGTTTTTT
cdr3_aa: CASSYNGAHNEKLFF

v_call: TRBV5-1
d_call: TRBD2
clone_size: many
j_call: TRBJ2-1
cdr3_nt: TGCGCCAGCAGCTTGGGACTAGCGGTCTACAATGAGCAGTTCTTC
cdr3_aa: CASSLGLAVYNEQFF

v_call: TRBV6-1
d_call: -
clone_size: -
j_call: TRBJ1-2
cdr3_nt: TGTGCCGGAAGTGTCGCCGGGGGGCCCTACTATGGCTACACCTTC
cdr3_aa: CAGSVAGGPYYGYTF

v_call: TRBV28
d_call: -
clone_size: many
j_call: TRBJ1-4
cdr3_nt: TGTGCCAGCAGGTCGACCAGAACTAATGAAAAACTGTTTTTT
cdr3_aa: CASRSTRTNEKLFF

v_call: TRBV29-1
d_call: -
clone_size: many
j_call: TRBJ1-3
cdr3_nt: TGCAGCGTTGCTGACGGTGGAAACACCATATATTTT
cdr3_aa: CSVADGGNTIYF

v_call: TRBV6-1
d_call: -
clone_size: many
j_call: TRBJ2-5
cdr3_nt: TGTGCCAGCAGTGAAAGAAGGAAACAAGAGACCCAGTACTTC
cdr3_aa: CASSERRKQETQYF

v_call: TRBV20-1
d_call: -
clone_size: many
j_call: TRBJ1-1
cdr3_nt: TGCAGTGCTCATACACCTAGGAACACTGAAGCTTTCTTT
cdr3_aa: CSAHTPRNTEAFF

v_call: TRBV7-9
d_call: -
clone_size: many
j_call: TRBJ1-2
cdr3_nt: TGTGCCAGCAGTCAGGACGCAATCGTCTATGGCTACACCTTC
cdr3_aa: CASSQDAIVYGYTF

v_call: TRBV6-2/TRBV6-3
d_call: -
clone_size: -
j_call: TRBJ2-7
cdr3_nt: TGTGCCATCAGCCGGGGGCTCGATCAGTACTTC
cdr3_aa: CAISRGLDQYF

v_call: TRBV6-1
d_call: TRBD1
clone_size: -
j_call: TRBJ1-5
cdr3_nt: TGTGCCAGCAGAAGGACCGGGACAGGTGGTCAGCCTCAGCATTTT
cdr3_aa: CASRRTGTGGQPQHF

v_call: TRBV5-1
d_call: -
clone_size: many
j_call: TRBJ2-2
cdr3_nt: TGCGCCAGCAGCCTAGACCCTAACACCGGGGAGCTGTTTTTT
cdr3_aa: CASSLDPNTGELFF

v_call: TRBV24-1
d_call: -
clone_size: many
j_call: TRBJ1-1
cdr3_nt: TGTGCCACCAGTGATGGCGGCAGTACTGAAGCTTTCTTT
cdr3_aa: CATSDGGSTEAFF

v_call: TRBV2
d_call: -
clone_size: many
j_call: TRBJ2-1
cdr3_nt: TGTGCCAGCAGTGAATTGCGCGGGACGCCTAAGGATGAGCAGTTCTTC
cdr3_aa: CASSELRGTPKDEQFF

v_call: TRBV20-1
d_call: TRBD2
clone_size: many
j_call: TRBJ2-3
cdr3_nt: TGCAGTGCTAGAAAGCGGGACGGAGATACGCAGTATTTT
cdr3_aa: CSARKRDGDTQYF

v_call: TRBV11-2
d_call: TRBD2
clone_size: many
j_call: TRBJ2-1
cdr3_nt: TGTGCCAGCAGGGGACTAGCGGGAGGGAATGAGCAGTTCTTC
cdr3_aa: CASRGLAGGNEQFF

v_call: TRBV11-2
d_call: TRBD2
clone_size: many
j_call: TRBJ2-1
cdr3_nt: TGTGCCAGCAGCCGCATTGCGGGACTAGCGGCGTTATACAATGAGCAGTTCTTC
cdr3_aa: CASSRIAGLAALYNEQFF

v_call: TRBV6-1
d_call: -
clone_size: many
j_call: TRBJ2-2
cdr3_nt: TGTGCCAGCAGTGAATATAGCACCGGGGAGCTGTTTTTT
cdr3_aa: CASSEYSTGELFF

v_call: TRBV30
d_call: -
clone_size: many
j_call: TRBJ1-2
cdr3_nt: TGTGCCTGGAGTCTCGCAAACTATGGCTACACCTTC
cdr3_aa: CAWSLANYGYTF

v_call: TRBV29-1
d_call: -
clone_size: -
j_call: TRBJ2-1
cdr3_nt: TGCAGCGTCCGTACTAGAGCTGAGCAGTTCTTC
cdr3_aa: CSVRTRAEQFF

v_call: TRBV20-1
d_call: -
clone_size: many
j_call: TRBJ2-5
cdr3_nt: TGCAGTGCTAGGCTTCGCGGGATGCAGCAGACCCAGTACTTC
cdr3_aa: CSARLRGMQQTQYF

v_call: TRBV20-1
d_call: -
clone_size: many
j_call: TRBJ1-5
cdr3_nt: TGCAGTGCTAGAGTGGGGCGGGGGGGCAATCAGCCCCAGCATTTT
cdr3_aa: CSARVGRGGNQPQHF

v_call: TRBV11-3
d_call: -
clone_size: many
j_call: TRBJ2-3
cdr3_nt: TGTGCCAGCAGCCCCCCCCTAGCCCGGGATACGCAGTATTTT
cdr3_aa: CASSPPLARDTQYF